Below, one T cell receptor (beta chain) is given with its context. The table came from immunoSEQ multiplex PCR; TCRdb's copy has only in-frame clones and leaves some out. The sample lists 400,000 to 500,000 clones, 70% to 90% occurring once. The data originate from a study of blood T cell repertoires in COVID-19. Across the study: From the United States, Italy and Spain came samples of acute and convalescent COVID-19.

The sequenced material came from PBMCs or T cells enriched from blood (not recorded which). The source of this sequence is a woman aged 18 to 35 who had been exposed to COVID-19.

The CDR3 DNA follows: TGTGCCAGCAGCCAAGATCCCGGACAGGAAGCTTTCTTT. As protein: CASSQDPGQEAFF. The chain has TRBV4-2 and TRBJ1-1, with a possible D match to TRBD1 (6 bases). Germline V gene sequence: CDR1 LGHNA, CDR2 YNFKEQ. The length of the CDR3 is 13 residues. V was pared by 0 bases and J by 8 bases, with 10 bases between.